The 2 T cell receptor beta chains below come from one sample, sequenced in a study of identical twins. TCRdb used MiXCR to reprocess the 5' RACE reads, holding one entry per CDR3 protein. This table holds 500,000 or so distinct CDR3 sequences, roughly an eighth found once. These data are also associated with another study on yellow fever vaccine responses in identical twins.

The sequencing input was CD4+ T cells sorted from blood. Receptor source: a young woman in good health.

CDR3 amino acids: CASSQSNRGGEQFF. The CDR3 DNA is TGTGCCAGCAGCCAAAGCAATAGGGGCGGAGAGCAGTTCTTC. J is TRBJ2-1 and V is TRBV3-1, with D possibly being TRBD1 (5 bases). V was shortened by 2 bases and J by 10 bases, with 15 bases between the two germline ends. Germline lookup yields CDR1 LGHDT and CDR2 YNNKEL (reference sequence). The CDR3 has 14 amino acids.

The table lists this clonotype with many counts. The genes are TRBV28 and TRBJ2-7; 8 bases fit TRBD1. Germline V gene sequence: CDR1 MDHEN, CDR2 SYDVKM. This CDR3 is built from 15 residues. Trimming removed 6 bases from V and 2 bases from J; junction bases left unmatched: 9. The CDR3 region is CASSHAGTGAYEQYF. The CDR3 DNA sequence: TGTGCCAGCAGCCATGCCGGGACAGGAGCCTACGAGCAGTACTTC.